This TCR beta chain is drawn from a study of blood T cell repertoires in COVID-19. CDR3 length: 14 residues. Germline V lookup: CDR1 SGHRS, CDR2 YFSETQ. With V trimmed by 7 bases and J by 5 bases, 11 bases remained unmatched. This table comes from immunoSEQ multiplex PCR, and its TCRdb copy is limited to in-frame clones, with some not included. The data show some 62,000 clones, roughly four fifths seen once. The J gene is TRBJ2-7, the V gene TRBV5-1, with TRBD1 matching over 8 bases. Input material: peripheral blood. This sequence was found in a human donor in a cohort sampled during active COVID-19. The CDR3 here is CASGPGGSMDEQYF. The CDR3 DNA reads TGCGCCAGCGGCCCAGGGGGCTCGATGGACGAGCAGTACTTC.